This passage covers 19 T cell receptor beta chains from one sample sequenced in a study of cytomegalovirus exposure and HLA in healthy donors. Both 60 Vbeta primers and 13 Jbeta primers went into the PCR. The assay was immunoSEQ multiplex PCR, and TCRdb's table has in-frame clones only and misses some. The table includes 90,000 to 100,000 clones, approximately 74% detected once. The specimen sequenced was PBMCs. The source of these receptors is a male donor in good health and CMV-seronegative.

The chain has TRBV18 and TRBJ2-7, with D perhaps TRBD1 (6 bases). The V end was cut by 2 bases, the J end by 3 bases, with 11 bases between. This CDR3 spans 14 amino acids. Germline V gene data show CDR1 as KGHSH and CDR2 as LQKENI. The CDR3: CASSPNRVIYEQYF. The DNA for the CDR3 is TGTGCCAGCTCACCAAACAGGGTAATCTACGAGCAGTACTTC.

This chain uses TRBV4-3 with TRBJ2-7; 10 positions match TRBD2. Per germline, CDR1 LGHNA and CDR2 YSLEER. V was pared by 0 bases and J by 4 bases, with 3 bases of the junction left unmatched. The CDR3 length is 15 residues. The CDR3 DNA is TGCGCCAGCAGCCAAGATCTAGCGGGAGCTTACGAGCAGTACTTC. This translates into CASSQDLAGAYEQYF.

The rearrangement uses TRBV7-2 and TRBJ2-3, with 10 positions matching TRBD1. Per the germline V gene, CDR1 is SGHTA and CDR2 is FQGNSA. With V trimmed by 5 bases and J by 4 bases, 3 bases remained unmatched. The CDR3 totals 14 residues. The CDR3 loop reads CASSRDRGPDTQYF. The CDR3, as DNA: TGTGCCAGCAGCCGGGACAGGGGTCCAGATACGCAGTATTTT.

This chain links TRBV27 with TRBJ1-1, with D uncertain. CDR3 length: 14 residues. V lost 5 bases and J 3 bases, leaving 13 bases between the germline ends. Germline V gene data show CDR1 as MNHEY and CDR2 as SMNVEV (reference sequence). As DNA, the CDR3 is TGTGCCAGCAGTATGCGGTCCGAAGACACTGAAGCTTTCTTT. Amino acid sequence: CASSMRSEDTEAFF.

The chain uses TRBV18 and TRBJ2-7; 7 bases align to TRBD2. J was trimmed by 0 bases and V by 3 bases; bases with no gene match: 5. Germline V gives CDR1 KGHSH, CDR2 LQKENI. This CDR3 is 15 amino acids long. This CDR3 is CASSPGTGGSYEQYF. The CDR3 bases are TGTGCCAGCTCACCTGGGACGGGAGGCTCCTACGAGCAGTACTTC.

In its sample, this clone was seen a few times. V is TRBV10-1 and J is TRBJ1-2; possible D gene TRBD1, 6 bases. This CDR3 spans 13 amino acids. V lost 2 bases and J 6 bases, leaving 10 bases between the germline ends. The V gene's germline CDR1 is WNHNN and CDR2 SYGVQD (reference sequence). The DNA for the CDR3 is TGCGCCAGCAGTGAGACGCCAGGGGATGGCTACACCTTC. This translates into CASSETPGDGYTF.

The sample holds a few counts of this clone. The chain links TRBV4-1 to TRBJ1-1; a possible D gene is TRBD1 (5 bases). V was cut by 0 bases and J by 4 bases, with 15 bases left in between. CDR3 length: 16 amino acids. Germline values: CDR1 MGHRA, CDR2 YSYEKL. DNA for the CDR3: TGCGCCAGCAGCCAAGATCCGGTCCAGGGCGGCACTGAAGCTTTCTTT. It encodes CASSQDPVQGGTEAFF.

V gene TRBV25-1 combines with J gene TRBJ1-5, with TRBD1 matching over 7 bases. The CDR3 is 14 amino acids. The germline gives CDR1 MGHDK, CDR2 SYGVNS. J gave up 5 bases and V 0 bases, and 1 base lay outside the gene matches. The DNA of the CDR3 is TGTGCCAGCAGTGAATACCAGGGGGATCAGCCCCAGCATTTT. This translates into CASSEYQGDQPQHF.

This rearrangement joins TRBV30 to TRBJ1-1; 7 bases line up with TRBD1. V shed 0 bases, J shed 3 bases, and the junction held 7 bases outside the gene matches. The germline V gene has CDR1 GTSNPN and CDR2 SVGIG (reference sequence). The CDR3 has 15 residues. CDR3 sequence reads: CAWSVGGWGDTEAFF. Written as DNA, the CDR3 is TGTGCCTGGAGTGTAGGGGGCTGGGGGGACACTGAAGCTTTCTTT.

J is TRBJ1-2 and V is TRBV28; D gene unclear. Per the germline V gene, CDR1 is MDHEN and CDR2 is SYDVKM. CDR3 length: 13 residues. Trimming left V 5 bases short and J 4 bases short, with 11 bases between. CDR3 nucleotide sequence: TGTGCCAGCAGTCTAATGATCGGCTATGGCTACACCTTC. It translates to CASSLMIGYGYTF.

This chain joins TRBV4-1 and TRBJ2-7; maybe TRBD1 (6 bases). Germline CDR1 is MGHRA and CDR2 is YSYEKL. This CDR3 contains 15 residues. Trimming stripped 2 bases from V and 2 bases from J, with 13 bases between. The CDR3 loop reads CASSQPWQGTYEQYF. The DNA of the CDR3 is TGCGCCAGCAGCCAACCATGGCAGGGGACCTACGAGCAGTACTTC.

This sequence joins TRBV6-6 and TRBJ2-1; D unresolved. The CDR3 is 15 residues long. Trimming cost V 7 bases and J 3 bases, with 16 bases left between them. CDR1 is MNHNY and CDR2 is SVGAGI in the germline V gene (reference sequence). Here the CDR3 reads CASTPRGDDYNEQFF. The CDR3 region has the DNA TGTGCCAGCACCCCCCGAGGAGACGACTACAATGAGCAGTTCTTC.

This sequence joins TRBV9 and TRBJ2-5; D remains ambiguous. Germline assignment: CDR1 SGDLS and CDR2 YYNGEE. The CDR3 spans 15 residues. The V and J ends lost 0 bases and 5 bases respectively, with 14 bases between them. CDR3 amino acids: CASSVGRVEAETQYF. The CDR3 DNA is TGTGCCAGCAGCGTAGGTCGGGTAGAGGCCGAGACCCAGTACTTC.

This clone has just one count. The chain links TRBV7-6 to TRBJ1-1, with D unresolved. Trimming stripped 5 bases from V and 3 bases from J, with 10 bases between. This CDR3 has 13 residues. Germline assignment: CDR1 SGHVS and CDR2 FNYEAQ. The CDR3 is CASSTDLDTEAFF. CDR3 bases: TGTGCCAGCAGCACAGATCTGGACACTGAAGCTTTCTTT. Full variable domain (missing parts from reference TRBV7-6 and TRBJ1-1): GAGVSQSPRYKVTKRGQDVALRCDPISGHVSLYWYRQALGQGPEFLTYFNYEAQQDKSGLPNDRFSAERPEGSISTLTIQRTEQRDSAMYRCASSTDLDTEAFFGQGTRLTVV.

This clone was found once. A junction boundary mismatches the germline segment, possibly from a read error. The same CDR3 can be traced to other DNA sequences in this sample. This chain uses TRBV5-6 with TRBJ1-5; D gene uncertain. Germline V gives CDR1 SGHDT, CDR2 YYEEEE. The CDR3 totals 17 residues. DNA for the CDR3: TGTGCCAGTAGCTTGGCGGAGAAGGAGCATAGCAATCAGCCCCAGCATTTT. Translating it yields CASSLAEKEHSNQPQHF. The full variable domain, in which reference TRBV5-6 and TRBJ1-5 provide the parts outside the CDR3, is DAGVTQSPTHLIKTRGQQVTLRCSPKSGHDTVSWYQQALGQGPQFIFQYYEEEERQRGNFPDRFSGHQFPNYSSELNVNALLLGDSALYLCASSLAEKEHSNQPQHFGDGTRLSIL.

The gene calls are TRBV5-1 and TRBJ1-1; possibly TRBD1 for D (5 bases). Per the germline V gene, CDR1 is SGHRS and CDR2 is YFSETQ. CDR3 length equals 16 residues. Trimming took off 1 base at V and 2 bases at J, with 15 bases between the two ends. For the CDR3, the DNA is TGCGCCAGCAGCTTGCGAACAGGCCCAGGAAACACTGAAGCTTTCTTT. Translated: CASSLRTGPGNTEAFF. The variable domain in full, with the rest retrieved from reference TRBV5-1 and TRBJ1-1, is KAGVTQTPRYLIKTRGQQVTLSCSPISGHRSVSWYQQTPGQGLQFLFEYFSETQRNKGNFPGRFSGRQFSNSRSEMNVSTLELGDSALYLCASSLRTGPGNTEAFFGQGTRLTVV.

This clone was seen a handful of times. The chain is built from TRBV7-9 and TRBJ2-3; 11 bases agree with TRBD2. The ends lost 1 base at V and 4 bases at J; junction bases unmatched: 4. This CDR3 comprises 16 residues. The germline gives CDR1 SEHNR, CDR2 FQNEAQ (reference sequence). CDR3 in DNA: TGTGCCAGCAGCTTAGACCTAGCGGGAGGATCAGATACGCAGTATTTT. This encodes CASSLDLAGGSDTQYF.

V is TRBV27 and J is TRBJ1-1; no reliable D call. The CDR3 sequence is 13 residues long. CDR1 MNHEY and CDR2 SMNVEV come from the germline V gene (reference sequence). Between the trimmed V and J ends, which lost 2 bases and 3 bases, there was a span of 7 bases. The CDR3 bases are TGTGCCAGCAGTTTAAAGGAGCACACTGAAGCTTTCTTT. Translation: CASSLKEHTEAFF.

The V and J genes are TRBV28 and TRBJ1-5; D is unclear. V lost 4 bases and J lost 3, with 25 bases in between. The germline V gene encodes CDR1 MDHEN and CDR2 SYDVKM. There are 19 residues in the CDR3. CDR3 nucleotide sequence: TGTGCCAGCAGTTCCCTCGGACTATCCACAGAGGTCGACAATCAGCCCCAGCATTTT. Its protein product is CASSSLGLSTEVDNQPQHF.